The rows below give T cell receptor beta chains drawn from one sample of a study of cytomegalovirus exposure and HLA in healthy donors. Generated by immunoSEQ multiplex PCR, the TCRdb table keeps only in-frame clones and is missing some. Altogether about 200,000 clones are present, 75% to 85% being singletons, with the ten largest covering 6.5%. Specimen: PBMCs. Receptors originate from a woman between 50 and 59 years old in good health and CMV-seropositive. Each CDR3 is given with its conserved first and last residue. A D gene is named only where the DNA matches it firmly. Clone size appears in some rows only: once, few, many, or a class for an expanded clone.

size	J	V	D	CDR3	DNA
-	TRBJ2-2	TRBV7-3	TRBD1	CASSPRTGGTGELFF	TGTGCCAGCAGCCCCCGGACAGGGGGCACCGGGGAGCTGTTTTTT
once	TRBJ1-1	TRBV5-1	-	CASSPTLTGDTEAFF	TGCGCCAGCAGCCCCACCTTAACCGGGGACACTGAAGCTTTCTTT
-	TRBJ1-6	TRBV5-1	-	CASSLAENSPLHF	TGCGCCAGCAGCTTGGCCGAGAATTCACCCCTCCACTTT
-	TRBJ2-7	TRBV5-5	TRBD1	CASSGELGQSYEQYF	TGTGCCAGCAGCGGGGAATTGGGACAGTCCTACGAGCAGTACTTC
-	TRBJ2-5	TRBV2	-	CASTVLGETQYF	TGTGCTTCTACAGTGCTTGGGGAGACCCAGTACTTC
-	TRBJ2-1	TRBV7-2	TRBD2	CASSLFLGGSGTYSEQFF	TGTGCCAGCAGCTTATTCTTAGGCGGGAGTGGAACCTACAGTGAGCAGTTCTTC
once	TRBJ2-1	TRBV18	-	CASSPPSSGNNEQFF	TGTGCCAGCTCACCACCATCTTCCGGGAACAATGAGCAGTTCTTC
-	TRBJ2-1	TRBV5-1	TRBD2	CASSLERRGGLDEQFF	TGCGCCAGCAGCTTGGAGAGGCGGGGGGGCCTGGATGAGCAGTTCTTC
-	TRBJ2-3	TRBV6-5	-	CASTGHTDTQYF	TGTGCCAGCACTGGACACACAGATACGCAGTATTTT
-	TRBJ1-1	TRBV28	-	CASSLQGKGAFF	TGTGCCAGCAGTTTACAGGGGAAAGGAGCTTTCTTT
-	TRBJ1-1	TRBV6-1	-	CASSVVVGTEAFF	TGTGCCAGCAGTGTAGTAGTTGGCACTGAAGCTTTCTTT
-	TRBJ1-5	TRBV27	-	CASSSTGKVGSNQPQHF	TGTGCCAGCAGCTCGACAGGTAAAGTAGGTAGCAATCAGCCCCAGCATTTT
-	TRBJ1-2	TRBV7-6	-	CASSLGVEGPQEGYTF	TGTGCCAGCAGCTTAGGGGTGGAGGGGCCCCAGGAGGGCTACACCTTC
-	TRBJ1-1	TRBV6-5	TRBD1	CATLRGRGTEAFF	TGTGCCACCCTGAGGGGGCGGGGCACTGAAGCTTTCTTT
-	TRBJ1-4	TRBV6-6	TRBD1	CASSYWVDRGNEKLFF	TGTGCCAGCAGTTACTGGGTGGACAGGGGGAATGAAAAACTGTTTTTT
-	TRBJ2-3	TRBV18	-	CASSPPRAGRFTDTQYF	TGTGCCAGCTCACCACCTAGGGCAGGGAGGTTCACAGATACGCAGTATTTT
once	TRBJ2-7	TRBV2	-	CASSVQKGRNEQYF	TGTGCCAGCAGTGTACAGAAAGGGAGGAACGAGCAGTACTTC
-	TRBJ2-7	TRBV2	TRBD2	CASNERNRARRRGVEQYF	TGTGCCAGCAACGAACGTAACAGGGCTAGGAGGCGGGGGGTCGAGCAGTACTTC
-	TRBJ2-7	TRBV7-2	TRBD1	CASSLGQGGEQYF	TGTGCCAGCAGCTTGGGACAGGGAGGGGAGCAGTACTTC
-	TRBJ2-1	TRBV5-1	-	CASTPTVKRSNEQFF	TGCGCCAGCACTCCGACTGTGAAGCGGTCCAATGAGCAGTTCTTC
-	TRBJ2-1	TRBV5-1	TRBD2	CASNWGTSGRKGNNEQFF	TGCGCCAGCAACTGGGGTACTAGCGGGAGGAAGGGGAACAATGAGCAGTTCTTC
-	TRBJ2-3	TRBV27	TRBD1	CASSYTRQGRGDTQYF	TGTGCCAGCAGTTATACAAGACAGGGGCGCGGAGATACGCAGTATTTT
-	TRBJ2-5	TRBV7-9	TRBD1	CASRDGQGYQETQYF	TGTGCCAGCAGAGATGGACAGGGGTATCAAGAGACCCAGTACTTC
-	TRBJ2-2	TRBV27	-	CASSLLAVAGELFF	TGTGCCAGCAGTTTGCTAGCAGTCGCCGGGGAGCTGTTTTTT
-	TRBJ2-3	TRBV5-1	TRBD2	CASSLVKWRERRTDTQYF	TGCGCCAGCAGCCTCGTCAAGTGGCGGGAGAGACGCACAGATACGCAGTATTTT
-	TRBJ2-3	TRBV7-8	TRBD1	CASSSTQTGTGGSDTQYF	TGTGCCAGCAGCTCCACCCAAACCGGGACAGGGGGCTCAGATACGCAGTATTTT
-	TRBJ1-1	TRBV28	TRBD1	CASSPIDRGGTEAFF	TGTGCCAGCAGCCCCATCGACAGGGGAGGCACTGAAGCTTTCTTT
-	TRBJ2-3	TRBV27	TRBD1	CASSFEGGAADTQYF	TGTGCCAGCAGTTTTGAAGGGGGCGCGGCAGATACGCAGTATTTT
-	TRBJ2-1	TRBV5-1	TRBD2	CASSSGTSGRIYNEQFF	TGCGCCAGCAGCTCCGGGACTAGCGGGAGAATTTACAATGAGCAGTTCTTC
-	TRBJ2-2	TRBV12-2	-	CASRLVEREENTGELFF	TGTGCAAGTCGCTTAGTTGAGCGGGAGGAGAACACCGGGGAGCTGTTTTTT
-	TRBJ2-1	TRBV19	TRBD2	CASSRGLAGTYNEQFF	TGTGCCAGTAGTAGGGGACTAGCGGGAACCTACAATGAGCAGTTCTTC
few	TRBJ1-2	TRBV10-3	-	CALSQGYGYTF	TGTGCCCTTTCCCAGGGGTATGGCTACACCTTC
-	TRBJ2-1	TRBV6-5	TRBD1	CASSWTGGSYNEQFF	TGTGCCAGCAGTTGGACAGGCGGCTCCTACAATGAGCAGTTCTTC
-	TRBJ2-7	TRBV18	TRBD2	CASSPLAGGRYEQYF	TGTGCCAGCTCACCTTTAGCGGGAGGGAGGTACGAGCAGTACTTC
-	TRBJ2-7	TRBV4-1	-	CASSQFRSAYEQYF	TGCGCCAGCAGCCAATTCCGATCAGCCTACGAGCAGTACTTC
once	TRBJ2-3	TRBV7-9	TRBD2	CASSLYSGMRGDTQYF	TGTGCCAGCAGCTTATATTCCGGTATGCGGGGGGATACGCAGTATTTT
-	TRBJ1-1	TRBV19	-	CASSKLGTNTEAFF	TGTGCCAGTAGTAAGCTAGGAACTAACACTGAAGCTTTCTTT
-	TRBJ2-4	TRBV4-1	-	CASSHHDWLAKNSQYF	TGCGCCAGCAGCCATCACGACTGGCTAGCCAAAAACAGTCAGTACTTC
-	TRBJ1-2	TRBV5-6	TRBD1	CASSRDRGYGYTF	TGTGCCAGCAGCAGGGACAGGGGCTATGGCTACACCTTC
few	TRBJ2-7	TRBV7-9	TRBD1	CSSSLGTGKTYEQYF	TGTTCCAGCAGCTTAGGGACAGGGAAGACCTACGAGCAGTACTTC
few	TRBJ2-6	TRBV19	-	CASSQGGGANGLTF	TGTGCCAGTTCTCAGGGAGGAGGGGCCAACGGCCTGACTTTC
-	TRBJ2-2	TRBV29-1	-	CSVGRVTELNTGELFF	TGCAGCGTTGGGAGGGTGACAGAGCTAAACACCGGGGAGCTGTTTTTT
-	TRBJ2-7	TRBV6-1	TRBD2	CASRLTSGDSYEQYF	TGTGCCAGCAGGCTGACTAGCGGGGACTCCTACGAGCAGTACTTC